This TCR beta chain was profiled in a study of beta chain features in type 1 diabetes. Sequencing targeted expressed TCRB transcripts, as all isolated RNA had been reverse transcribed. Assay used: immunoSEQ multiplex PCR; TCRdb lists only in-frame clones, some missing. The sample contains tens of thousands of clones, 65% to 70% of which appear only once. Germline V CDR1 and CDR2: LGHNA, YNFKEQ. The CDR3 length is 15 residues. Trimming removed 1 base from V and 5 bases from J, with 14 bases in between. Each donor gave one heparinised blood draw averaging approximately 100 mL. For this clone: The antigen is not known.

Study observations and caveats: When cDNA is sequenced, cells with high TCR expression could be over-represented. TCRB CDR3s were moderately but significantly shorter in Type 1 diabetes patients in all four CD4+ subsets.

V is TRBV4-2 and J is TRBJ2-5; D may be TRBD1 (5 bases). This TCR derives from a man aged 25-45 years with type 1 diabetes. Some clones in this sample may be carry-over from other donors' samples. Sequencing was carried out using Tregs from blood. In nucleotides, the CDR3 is TGTGCCAGCAGCCAAGTTGTGGGGCTCGGGGAGACCCAGTACTTC. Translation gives CASSQVVGLGETQYF.